The clone carrying this T cell receptor (beta chain) was seen a handful of times. What it binds is not known. A library of TCRbeta sequences, prepared with unique molecular identifiers, was generated. TCRdb independently ran MiXCR on the PCR reads; one entry per CDR3 protein. The sample has about 870,000 distinct CDR3 sequences, about 15% seen once. This specimen comes from a study of T-cell reconstitution after alpha-beta-depleted transplantation in children. Points from the study as a whole: In patients about two months after transplant, alpha-beta T cells reportedly arose from several hundred expanded graft clones.

Germline V gene lookup returns CDR1 ENHRY and CDR2 SYGVKD. After removal of 0 bases from V and 8 bases from J, the junction contained 1 base not matched to a gene. The CDR3 loop spans 14 amino acids. This receptor was taken from a male patient under 18 who had a stem cell transplant for acute lymphoblastic leukemia, so the T cells may come from the graft donor. The source was PBMCs, mostly from graft donor cells, collected 360 days after TCRalphabeta/CD19-depleted stem cell transplant. V gene TRBV10-3 combines with J gene TRBJ2-1; TRBD2 aligns across 10 bases. The CDR3 region has the DNA TGTGCCATCAGTGAGTCGGGACTAGCGTATGAGCAGTTCTTC. This sequence encodes CAISESGLAYEQFF.